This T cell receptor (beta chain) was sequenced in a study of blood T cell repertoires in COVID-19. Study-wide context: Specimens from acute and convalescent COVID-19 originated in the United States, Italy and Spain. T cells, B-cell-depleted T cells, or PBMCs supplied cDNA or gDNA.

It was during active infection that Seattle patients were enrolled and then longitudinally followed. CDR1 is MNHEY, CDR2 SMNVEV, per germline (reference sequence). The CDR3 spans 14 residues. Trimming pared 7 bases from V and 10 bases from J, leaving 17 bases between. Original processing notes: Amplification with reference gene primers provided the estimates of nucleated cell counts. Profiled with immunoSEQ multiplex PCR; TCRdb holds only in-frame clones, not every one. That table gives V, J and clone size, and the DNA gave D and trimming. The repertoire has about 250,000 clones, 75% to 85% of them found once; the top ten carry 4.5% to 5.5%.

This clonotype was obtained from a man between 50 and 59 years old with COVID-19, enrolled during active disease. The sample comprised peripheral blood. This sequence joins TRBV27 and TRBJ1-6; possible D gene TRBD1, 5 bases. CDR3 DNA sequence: TGTGCCAGCAACTTCGGGACGGAGGGGTCACCCCTCCACTTT. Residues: CASNFGTEGSPLHF.